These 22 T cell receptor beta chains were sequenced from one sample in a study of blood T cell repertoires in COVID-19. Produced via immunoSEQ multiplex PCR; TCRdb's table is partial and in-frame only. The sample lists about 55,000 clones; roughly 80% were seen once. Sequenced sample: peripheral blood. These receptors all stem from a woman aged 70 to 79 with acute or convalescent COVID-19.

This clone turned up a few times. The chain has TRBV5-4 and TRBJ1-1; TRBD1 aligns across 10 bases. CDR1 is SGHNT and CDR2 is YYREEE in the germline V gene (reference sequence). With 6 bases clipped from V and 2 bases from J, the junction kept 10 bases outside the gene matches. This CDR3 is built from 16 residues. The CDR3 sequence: CASTLLGQGGNTEAFF. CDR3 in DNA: TGTGCCAGCACCCTTCTTGGACAGGGGGGAAACACTGAAGCTTTCTTT.

CDR3 sequence (DNA): TGTGCCAGCAGCGTACCGGGAGTTAATGAAAAACTGTTTTTT. This encodes CASSVPGVNEKLFF. The genes are TRBV9 and TRBJ1-4, with D unclear. Germline CDR1 is SGDLS and CDR2 is YYNGEE. V lost 1 base and J lost 4, with 8 bases in between. The CDR3 totals 14 residues.

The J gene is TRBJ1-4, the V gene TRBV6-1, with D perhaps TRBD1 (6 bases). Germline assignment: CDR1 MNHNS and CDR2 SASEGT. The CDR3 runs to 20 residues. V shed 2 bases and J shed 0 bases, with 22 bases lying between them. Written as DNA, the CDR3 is TGTGCCAGCAGTGAAAGGGTAACTAGCGGGACAACTGCAACTAATGAAAAACTGTTTTTT. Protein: CASSERVTSGTTATNEKLFF.

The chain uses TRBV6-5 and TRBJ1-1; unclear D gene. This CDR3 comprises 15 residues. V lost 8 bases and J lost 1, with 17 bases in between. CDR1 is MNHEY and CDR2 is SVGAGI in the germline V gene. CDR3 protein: CASAGSLIRNTEAFF. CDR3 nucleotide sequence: TGTGCCAGCGCGGGCAGTCTAATTCGGAACACTGAAGCTTTCTTT.

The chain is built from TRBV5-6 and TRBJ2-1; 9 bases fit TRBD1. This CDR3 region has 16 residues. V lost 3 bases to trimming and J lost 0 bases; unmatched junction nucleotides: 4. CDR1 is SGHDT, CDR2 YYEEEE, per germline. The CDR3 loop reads CASSSIQGASYNEQFF. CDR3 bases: TGTGCCAGCAGCTCCATACAGGGGGCCTCCTACAATGAGCAGTTCTTC.

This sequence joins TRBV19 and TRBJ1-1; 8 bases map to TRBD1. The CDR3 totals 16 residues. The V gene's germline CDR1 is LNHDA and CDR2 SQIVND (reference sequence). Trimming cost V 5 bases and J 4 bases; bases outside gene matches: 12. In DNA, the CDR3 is TGTGCCAGTAGTGCCGACAGGGGCCGAGGAAGCACTGAAGCTTTCTTT. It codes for CASSADRGRGSTEAFF.

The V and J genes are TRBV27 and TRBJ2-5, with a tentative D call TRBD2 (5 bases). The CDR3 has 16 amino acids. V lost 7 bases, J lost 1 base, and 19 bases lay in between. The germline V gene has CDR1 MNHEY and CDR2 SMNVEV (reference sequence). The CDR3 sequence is CASTDPGNWTQETQYF. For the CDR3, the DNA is TGTGCCAGCACAGACCCCGGGAACTGGACCCAAGAGACCCAGTACTTC.

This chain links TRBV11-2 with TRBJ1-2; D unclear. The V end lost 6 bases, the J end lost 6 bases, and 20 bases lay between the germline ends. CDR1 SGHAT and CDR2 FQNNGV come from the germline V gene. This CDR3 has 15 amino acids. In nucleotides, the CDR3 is TGTGCCAGCAGGCTCACCCCCCTCGGGGTCCATGGCTACACCTTC. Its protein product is CASRLTPLGVHGYTF.

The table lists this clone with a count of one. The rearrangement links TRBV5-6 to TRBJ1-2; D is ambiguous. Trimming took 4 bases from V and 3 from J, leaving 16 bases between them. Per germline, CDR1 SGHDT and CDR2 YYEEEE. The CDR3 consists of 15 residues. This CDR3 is CASSPLFRSDYGYTF. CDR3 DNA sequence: TGTGCCAGCAGCCCACTATTTCGGTCAGACTATGGCTACACCTTC.

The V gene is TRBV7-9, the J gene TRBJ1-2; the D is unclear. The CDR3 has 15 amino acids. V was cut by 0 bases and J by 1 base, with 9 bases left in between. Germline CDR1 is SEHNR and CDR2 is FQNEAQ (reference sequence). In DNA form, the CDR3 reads TGTGCCAGCAGCTTAGCGATCCAGAATAACTATGGCTACACCTTC. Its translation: CASSLAIQNNYGYTF.

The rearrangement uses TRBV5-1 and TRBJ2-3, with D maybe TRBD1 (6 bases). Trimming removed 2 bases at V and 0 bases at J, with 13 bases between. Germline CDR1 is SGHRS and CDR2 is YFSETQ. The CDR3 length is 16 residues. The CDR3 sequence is CASSLTGKGSTDTQYF. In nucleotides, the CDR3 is TGCGCCAGCAGCTTAACAGGGAAGGGGAGCACAGATACGCAGTATTTT.

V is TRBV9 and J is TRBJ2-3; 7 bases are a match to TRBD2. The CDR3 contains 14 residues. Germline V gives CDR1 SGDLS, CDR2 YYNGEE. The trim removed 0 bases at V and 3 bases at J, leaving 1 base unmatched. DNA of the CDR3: TGTGCCAGCAGCGTAGACGGGGGGACAGATACGCAGTATTTT. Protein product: CASSVDGGTDTQYF. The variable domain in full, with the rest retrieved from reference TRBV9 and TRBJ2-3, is DSGVTQTPKHLITATGQRVTLRCSPRSGDLSVYWYQQSLDQGLQFLIQYYNGEERAKGNILERFSAQQFPDLHSELNLSSLELGDSALYFCASSVDGGTDTQYFGPGTRLTVL.

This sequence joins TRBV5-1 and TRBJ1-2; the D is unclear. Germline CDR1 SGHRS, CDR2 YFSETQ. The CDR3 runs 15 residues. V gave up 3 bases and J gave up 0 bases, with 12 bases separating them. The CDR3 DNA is TGCGCCAGCAGCTCGGCGCCGAGCGCTAACTATGGCTACACCTTC. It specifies CASSSAPSANYGYTF.

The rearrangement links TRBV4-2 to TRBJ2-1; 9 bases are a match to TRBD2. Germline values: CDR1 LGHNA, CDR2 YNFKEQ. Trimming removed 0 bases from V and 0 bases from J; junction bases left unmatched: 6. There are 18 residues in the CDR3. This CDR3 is CASSQEGISGGSYNEQFF. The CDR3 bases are TGTGCCAGCAGCCAAGAAGGGATTAGCGGGGGCTCCTACAATGAGCAGTTCTTC.

The chain's CDR3 is CASSQDYGWSRAFF. CDR3 DNA sequence: TGCGCCAGCAGCCAAGATTATGGGTGGAGTCGGGCTTTCTTT. The gene calls are TRBV4-1 and TRBJ1-1; D ambiguous. Trimming stripped 0 bases from V and 11 bases from J, with 16 bases between. The CDR3 is 14 amino acids. Looked up from germline, CDR1 is MGHRA and CDR2 is YSYEKL.

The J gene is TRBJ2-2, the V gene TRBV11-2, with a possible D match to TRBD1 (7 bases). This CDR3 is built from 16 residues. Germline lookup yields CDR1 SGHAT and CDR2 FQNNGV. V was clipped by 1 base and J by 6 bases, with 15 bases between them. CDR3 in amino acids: CASSLALDRRAGELFF. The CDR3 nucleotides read TGTGCCAGCAGCTTAGCCTTGGACAGGAGGGCCGGGGAGCTGTTTTTT.

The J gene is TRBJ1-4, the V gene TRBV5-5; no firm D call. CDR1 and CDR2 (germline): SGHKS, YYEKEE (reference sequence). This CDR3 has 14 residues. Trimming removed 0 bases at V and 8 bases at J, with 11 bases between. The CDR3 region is CASSLGNNVEKLFF. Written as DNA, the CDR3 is TGTGCCAGCAGCTTGGGAAACAACGTAGAAAAACTGTTTTTT. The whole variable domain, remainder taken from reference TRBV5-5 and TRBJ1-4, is DAGVTQSPTHLIKTRGQQVTLRCSPISGHKSVSWYQQVLGQGPQFIFQYYEKEERGRGNFPDRFSARQFPNYSSELNVNALLLGDSALYLCASSLGNNVEKLFFGSGTQLSVL.

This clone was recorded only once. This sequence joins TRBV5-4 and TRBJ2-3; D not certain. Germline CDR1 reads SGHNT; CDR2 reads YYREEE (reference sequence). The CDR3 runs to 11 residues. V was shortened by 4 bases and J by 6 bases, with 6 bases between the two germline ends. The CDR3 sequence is CASSVRDTQYF. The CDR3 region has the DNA TGTGCCAGCAGCGTGCGTGATACGCAGTATTTT.

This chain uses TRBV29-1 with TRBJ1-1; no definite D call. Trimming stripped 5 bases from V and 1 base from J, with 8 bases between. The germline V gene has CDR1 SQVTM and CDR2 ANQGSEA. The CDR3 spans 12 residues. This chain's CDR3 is CSVIRPNTEAFF. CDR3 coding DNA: TGCAGCGTTATCAGGCCGAACACTGAAGCTTTCTTT.

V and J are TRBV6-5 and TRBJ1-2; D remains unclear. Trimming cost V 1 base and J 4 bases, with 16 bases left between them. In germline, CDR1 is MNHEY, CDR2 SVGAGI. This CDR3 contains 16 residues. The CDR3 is CASSYLGPELGYGYTF. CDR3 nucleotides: TGTGCCAGCAGTTACTTGGGCCCCGAGTTGGGCTATGGCTACACCTTC.

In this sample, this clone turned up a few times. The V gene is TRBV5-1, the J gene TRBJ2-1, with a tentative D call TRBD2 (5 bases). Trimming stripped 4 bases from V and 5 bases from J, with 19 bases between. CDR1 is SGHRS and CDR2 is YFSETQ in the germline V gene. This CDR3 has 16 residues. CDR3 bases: TGCGCCAGCAGCCTACCTTCCGGGAATAAAGACAATGAGCAGTTCTTC. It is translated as CASSLPSGNKDNEQFF.

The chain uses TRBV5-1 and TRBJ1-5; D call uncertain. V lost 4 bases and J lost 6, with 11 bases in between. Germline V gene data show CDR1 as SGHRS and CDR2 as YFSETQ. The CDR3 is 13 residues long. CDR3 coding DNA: TGCGCCAGCAGCCTCCTCGGCGGTCAGCCCCAGCATTTT. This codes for CASSLLGGQPQHF. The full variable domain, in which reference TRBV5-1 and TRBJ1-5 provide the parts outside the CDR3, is KAGVTQTPRYLIKTRGQQVTLSCSPISGHRSVSWYQQTPGQGLQFLFEYFSETQRNKGNFPGRFSGRQFSNSRSEMNVSTLELGDSALYLCASSLLGGQPQHFGDGTRLSIL.